This T cell receptor (beta chain) was documented in a study of cytomegalovirus exposure and HLA in healthy donors. Notes on the study in general: Upon later analysis, TCR association rates were observed to vary by HLA locus, being highest for DRB1 and lowest for HLA-C. Analysis was performed later, and it showed HLA-associated TCR beta chains to be more clonally expanded than equally common others.

Remarks on this clone: Its matching antigen is unknown.

A multiplex PCR was run with 60 Vbeta primers and 13 Jbeta primers. Profiled with immunoSEQ multiplex PCR; TCRdb holds only in-frame clones, not every one. Of over 110,000 clones in the sample, around 75% were seen once. The CDR3 length is 15 residues. Germline V gene data show CDR1 as SGHVS and CDR2 as FQNEAQ. Trimming cost V 3 bases and J 10 bases; bases outside gene matches: 11. The receptor was isolated from a female donor in good health and CMV-seronegative. This rearrangement joins TRBV7-8 to TRBJ2-1; 8 positions agree with TRBD2. The source material was PBMCs. For the CDR3, the DNA is TGTGCCAGCAGCTTGATCGTCGGCGGCGGGGGGGAGCAGTTCTTC. Translation: CASSLIVGGGGEQFF.